This TCR beta chain was obtained from a study of T cell responses to AZD1222 COVID-19 vaccine (dated by TCRdb to the early 2020s). Regarding the research as a whole: A total of 233 trial participants underwent TCR sequencing, of whom more than 200 had received two doses of AZD1222 and approximately 26 had received two doses of the MenACWY control vaccine. Trial participants were enrolled into age subgroups of 18-55, 56-69 and 70-plus years, which contained around 150, 28 and 57 TCR-sequenced participants, respectively. The investigation overall reported the following: The 56-69-year group was small, and its depth increase did not reach significance, likely because of low power. Vaccine-associated CD4 TCRs spanned the whole spike protein, with dominant responses in regions 160-218 and 743-854. Spike-specific TCR breadth and depth rose significantly after two AZD1222 doses compared with day 0 and with MenACWY recipients. Nearly half of unique spike-specific TCRs reportedly recognized epitopes outside regions mutated in the B.1.351 and B.1.1.7 variants. Most participants were white British and females outnumbered males, and the authors suggested that clonal diversity may have been underestimated. Only 5 to 7 AZD1222 recipients were SARS-CoV-2 seropositive at baseline, limiting conclusions about previously exposed vaccinees. Because no day 14 peak-response samples were available, repertoires were characterized only after the peak T cell response.

Reading the germline V gene gives CDR1 MNHEY and CDR2 SVGAGI. The trim is 0 bases for V and 0 bases for J, with a gap of 9 bases between the germline ends. Counted from cysteine to phenylalanine, this CDR3 has 16 amino acids. Only the CDR3 portion is preserved as DNA: 48 bases, with reading frame beginning at the first base. Notes on this clone: Its binding antigen is unknown. Base qualities were left out, and no much larger clone turns up one base away.

The CDR3 regions of human TCRbeta chains were analyzed by immunosequencing. Turning to the authors' computational methods: TCRs in the repertoires were compared against a reference library of SARS-CoV-2-specific TCRs that had been generated with the MIRA antigen-specificity platform. Breadth was defined as the fraction of unique TCRs that were SARS-CoV-2-associated, and depth was defined as the fraction of total T cells that were SARS-CoV-2-associated. Using the MIRA data, every spike-specific TCR was mapped to the spike region that the TCR reacted to and assigned to either a CD4 or a CD8 class. Log10-transformed breadth and depth values were compared by one-way ANOVA with Sidak's multiple comparisons tests. This immuneACCESS table, as held by TCRdb, lists in-frame sequences with V and J called but not all clones. Of the missing ones, under half trace to an unresolved V gene in checked studies; the others have no known cause. Clonal size and the V and J genes are those of that table, whereas D and trimming came from the DNA. This sample holds about 170,000 clones; roughly 85% were observed only once. Around 1% of the sample is taken by the ten largest.

Taken with the paper, the label for time point translates to: about 28 days (+/-7) after the second vaccine dose. AZD1222 recipients given second doses at about 4 weeks or at about 12 weeks were pooled, since spike-specific TCR depth and breadth were not found to differ between the two schedules. Vaccinee samples came from UK trials COV001 and COV002, including a single-blind randomized controlled phase 2/3 trial of AZD1222 (ChAdOx1 nCoV-19) in healthy adults. For TCRbeta chain sequencing, PBMC samples were collected from trial participants at day 0 and at day 28 after the second dose. The V and J genes are TRBV6-5 and TRBJ2-1, with no confidently assigned D gene. The sample here was peripheral blood, taken 28 days after the second AZD1222 dose. The receptor was derived from an adult who received the AZD1222 COVID-19 vaccine. The CDR3 region has the sequence CASSYSTSSSYNEQFF. The nucleotide sequence reads TGTGCCAGCAGTTACTCGACATCTAGCTCCTACAATGAGCAGTTCTTC.